This T cell receptor (beta chain) comes out of a study of Graves' ophthalmopathy and Graves' hyperthyroidism. At least ten counts were recorded for this clonotype. Germline-derived CDR1 and CDR2 are ENHRY and SYGVKD. V lost 11 bases to trimming and J lost 7 bases, with 24 bases between them. CDR3 length equals 14 residues. RNA transcripts yielded amplified TCR beta CDR3 regions. Second-round multiplex PCR followed a first-round RT-PCR using HTBI primers. TCRdb re-called the multiplex PCR reads with MiXCR, one entry per CDR3 protein. This table has 350,000 or so distinct CDR3 sequences, roughly 15% appearing once.

The chain is built from TRBV10-3 and TRBJ2-7; TRBD1 is a possible D gene (5 bases). The receptor was isolated from an adult man with Graves' ophthalmopathy. Sequenced input: peripheral blood. The DNA of the CDR3 is TGTGCCCCCCCCCCCAGGGTCCCTTCGGAAGAGCAGTACTTC. This translates into CAPPPRVPSEEQYF.